This paragraph reports one TCR beta chain. As yet, its antigen is unknown. The source of the sample is a study of Graves' ophthalmopathy and Graves' hyperthyroidism. Investigators amplified TCR beta CDR3 regions from RNA transcripts. First-round RT-PCR with HTBI primers preceded a second-round multiplex PCR. Each CDR3 protein gets one entry after TCRdb re-called the multiplex PCR reads with MiXCR. This sample has fewer than 650,000 distinct CDR3 sequences, with around a fifth found just once. V lost 0 bases, J lost 0 bases, and 9 bases lay in between. The CDR3 sequence is 16 residues long. No ophthalmopathy within 18 months of follow-up signified stable hyperthyroidism. Pregnancy or lactation, uncontrolled infections and other autoimmune diseases were grounds for excluding patients. Establishment of the diagnosis relied upon clinical symptoms, serum thyroxine, TRAb, thyroid ultrasound and orbital computed tomography.

Study conclusions and caveats: In blood appeared most of the expanded thyroid clonotypes whose frequency exceeded 0.001.

The clonotype comes from a woman in her late teens or twenties with stable Graves' hyperthyroidism. Some clones in this sample may be carry-over from other donors' samples. Sequenced material: peripheral blood. The chain has TRBV12-3 or TRBV12-4 and TRBJ1-3; D is unclear. CDR3 sequence (DNA): TGTGCCAGCAGTTTAGCGAGAGTGGTCTCTGGAAACACCATATATTTT. Residues: CASSLARVVSGNTIYF.